This T cell receptor (beta chain) was retrieved from a study of blood T cell repertoires in COVID-19. Per the original methods: Amplification from reference gene primers served as the basis for estimated nucleated cell counts. The assay was immunoSEQ multiplex PCR, and TCRdb's table has in-frame clones only and misses some. V and J calls and clone size are given by that table; D and trimming were obtained from the DNA. The profile shows roughly 90,000 clones, about 80% of them singletons. CDR3 size: 14 residues. Germline loops: CDR1 SNHLY, CDR2 FYNNEI. The junction had 5 bases not matched to a gene; V was cut back by 7 bases and J by 4 bases.

The chain carries TRBV2 and TRBJ1-3; TRBD1 matches at 9 bases. The sequence came from a woman between 65 and 79 years old with acute or convalescent COVID-19. Material for sequencing was peripheral blood. The CDR3 sequence: CASTRGQGGNTIYF. The CDR3, as DNA: TGTGCCAGCACGAGGGGACAGGGAGGAAACACCATATATTTT.